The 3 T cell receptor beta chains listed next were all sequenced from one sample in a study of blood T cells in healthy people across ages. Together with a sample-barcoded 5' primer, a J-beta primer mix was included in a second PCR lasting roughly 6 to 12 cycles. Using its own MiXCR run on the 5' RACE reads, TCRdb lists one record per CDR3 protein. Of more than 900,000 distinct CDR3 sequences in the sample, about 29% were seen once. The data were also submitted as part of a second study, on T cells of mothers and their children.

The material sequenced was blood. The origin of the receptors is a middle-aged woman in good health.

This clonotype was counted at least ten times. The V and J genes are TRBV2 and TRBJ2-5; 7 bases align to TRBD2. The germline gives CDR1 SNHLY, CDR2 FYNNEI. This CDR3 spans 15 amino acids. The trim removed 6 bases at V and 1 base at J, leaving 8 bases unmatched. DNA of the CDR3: TGTGCCAGCAGGGCTGGACTAGTCGGCCAAGAGACCCAGTACTTC. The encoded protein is CASRAGLVGQETQYF.

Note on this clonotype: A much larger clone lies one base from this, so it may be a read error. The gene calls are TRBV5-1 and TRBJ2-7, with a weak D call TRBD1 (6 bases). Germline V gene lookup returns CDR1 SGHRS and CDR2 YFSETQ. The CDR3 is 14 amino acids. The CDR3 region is CASSYSQGTYGQYF. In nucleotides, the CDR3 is TGCGCCAGCAGCTACTCACAGGGAACCTACGGGCAGTACTTC.

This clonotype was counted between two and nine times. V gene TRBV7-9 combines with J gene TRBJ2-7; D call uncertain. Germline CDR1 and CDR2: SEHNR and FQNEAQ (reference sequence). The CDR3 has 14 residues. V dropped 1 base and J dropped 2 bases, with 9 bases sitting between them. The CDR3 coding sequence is TGTGCCAGCAGCTTAGTAGAGCGTCCCTACGAGCAGTACTTC. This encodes CASSLVERPYEQYF.